This TCR beta chain was documented in a study of blood T cells in healthy people across ages. Per the germline V gene, CDR1 is LGHDT and CDR2 is YNNKEL (reference sequence). V was shortened by 2 bases and J by 10 bases, with 15 bases between the two germline ends. The CDR3 is 14 amino acids. The sample holds a few counts of this clonotype. A second about 6 to 12 cycle PCR used barcoded and J-beta primers. Each CDR3 protein gets one entry after TCRdb re-called the 5' RACE reads with MiXCR. The table records approximately 690,000 distinct CDR3 sequences, roughly 53% of them present only once. The V call is TRBV3-1, the J call TRBJ2-1, with no clear D. Sequenced sample: blood. The receptor comes from a man between 60 and 75 years old in good health. CDR3 in amino acids: CASSQTDRAGEQFF. CDR3 bases: TGTGCCAGCAGCCAAACGGACCGTGCCGGGGAGCAGTTCTTC.